Below are 22 T cell receptor beta chains sequenced from a single sample in a study of shared clonotypes between healthy human individuals. Libraries were prepared by immunoSEQ multiplex PCR; TCRdb keeps only in-frame clonotypes and omits some of them. The table shows 2,500,000 or so clones, with roughly 93% occurring only once. The sequenced material came from naive CD4+ T cells from PBMCs. Described subset: CD45RA+ positively selected. The receptors here all came from a man aged 18 to 30 in good health. Some clones in this sample may be carry-over from other donors' samples.

As concerns this clone: This same CDR3 is encoded by further DNA sequences in the sample. This chain joins TRBV2 and TRBJ2-3; D is perhaps TRBD2 (5 bases). Germline V gene lookup returns CDR1 SNHLY and CDR2 FYNNEI. The V and J ends lost 2 bases and 5 bases respectively, with 5 bases between them. The CDR3 spans 12 residues. The CDR3 DNA sequence: TGTGCCAGCAGTGAACGGGGAGATACGCAGTATTTT. This translates into CASSERGDTQYF.

The chain joins TRBV6-1 to TRBJ2-5; 7 bases map to TRBD1. Germline V gene data show CDR1 as MNHNS and CDR2 as SASEGT. V lost 5 bases to trimming and J lost 6 bases; unmatched junction nucleotides: 9. The CDR3 totals 14 residues. In DNA form, the CDR3 reads TGTGCCAGCAGTACGGGACAGACGGGGAAGACCCAGTACTTC. Translation: CASSTGQTGKTQYF.

The chain recombines TRBV4-2 with TRBJ1-1; D unresolved. The CDR3 length is 15 residues. Germline V gives CDR1 LGHNA, CDR2 YNFKEQ. The germline V and J ends were trimmed by 1 base and 5 bases, with 14 bases remaining between them. The CDR3 sequence: CASSQVGGAGTEAFF. The CDR3 nucleotides read TGTGCCAGCAGCCAAGTGGGCGGAGCGGGTACTGAAGCTTTCTTT.

The V gene is TRBV27, the J gene TRBJ1-5, with TRBD1 identical over 7 bases. The CDR3 has 15 residues. V dropped 5 bases and J dropped 4; count of bases not matched to a gene: 8. Germline lookup yields CDR1 MNHEY and CDR2 SMNVEV (reference sequence). The CDR3 bases are TGTGCCAGCAGTCCGAAGACAGGGACGAATCAGCCCCAGCATTTT. Translation gives CASSPKTGTNQPQHF.

The rearrangement joins TRBV30 to TRBJ2-7; no reliable D call. Trimming cost V 0 bases and J 1 base, with 13 bases left between them. CDR3 size: 15 residues. Germline-derived CDR1 and CDR2 are GTSNPN and SVGIG (reference sequence). CDR3 in amino acids: CAWSVPGGISYEQYF. As DNA, the CDR3 is TGTGCCTGGAGTGTACCCGGCGGTATTTCCTACGAGCAGTACTTC.

This chain joins TRBV28 and TRBJ2-4, with D unclear. The germline V gene encodes CDR1 MDHEN and CDR2 SYDVKM. Trimming cost V 7 bases and J 4 bases, with 8 bases left between them. The CDR3 runs to 12 residues. This chain's CDR3 is CASIGSKNIQYF. As DNA, the CDR3 is TGTGCCAGCATCGGAAGTAAAAACATTCAGTACTTC.

V is TRBV7-9 and J is TRBJ2-3; the D gene is possibly TRBD2 (6 bases). The CDR3 spans 14 residues. V was pared by 8 bases and J by 4 bases, with 16 bases between. From germline, CDR1 is SEHNR and CDR2 FQNEAQ (reference sequence). Here the CDR3 DNA reads TGTGCCAGCGTCGGGAGAGGGGCGGCAGATACGCAGTATTTT. It specifies CASVGRGAADTQYF.

The chain recombines TRBV5-1 with TRBJ2-5, with 9 bases identical to TRBD1. The CDR3 totals 15 residues. The germline V gene encodes CDR1 SGHRS and CDR2 YFSETQ. The V segment lost 2 bases and the J segment 5 bases; nucleotides outside the gene matches: 7. The CDR3 spells CASSLSWDRAETQYF. Here the CDR3 DNA reads TGCGCCAGCAGCTTAAGTTGGGACAGGGCGGAGACCCAGTACTTC.

The rearrangement uses TRBV9 and TRBJ2-5, with D possibly being TRBD1 or TRBD2 (5 bases each). V was clipped by 3 bases and J by 1 base, with 16 bases between them. Germline assignment: CDR1 SGDLS and CDR2 YYNGEE. CDR3 size: 16 residues. For the CDR3, the DNA is TGTGCCAGCAGCGGGTCAGGGTCTCGGGGCCAAGAGACCCAGTACTTC. This gives the protein CASSGSGSRGQETQYF.

Only one count was recorded for this clone. The rearrangement links TRBV6-5 to TRBJ1-6; tentative D call: TRBD1 (6 bases). Trimming took 0 bases from V and 4 from J, leaving 10 bases between them. Germline CDR1 is MNHEY and CDR2 is SVGAGI. CDR3 size: 16 residues. The CDR3 DNA is TGTGCCAGCAGTTACTCTTTCACAGGGTATAATTCACCCCTCCACTTT. Translated: CASSYSFTGYNSPLHF.

V is TRBV18 and J is TRBJ2-1; D gene ambiguous. The CDR3 spans 14 residues. Trimming took 4 bases from V and 8 from J, leaving 15 bases between them. Germline values: CDR1 KGHSH, CDR2 LQKENI. CDR3 region: CASSLGFSGHEQFF. The CDR3 DNA reads as TGTGCCAGCTCACTGGGGTTTAGTGGGCATGAGCAGTTCTTC.

This chain connects TRBV6-5 to TRBJ2-5; D is possibly TRBD1 (5 bases). The J call is uncertain, as TRBJ2-7 better fits the DNA end. From germline, CDR1 is MNHEY and CDR2 SVGAGI. This CDR3 has 13 amino acids. CDR3 sequence (DNA): TGTGCCAGCGGTAGACAGTCACCTTACGAGCAGTACTTC. It codes for CASGRQSPYEQYF.

The V and J genes are TRBV6-1 and TRBJ1-3; perhaps TRBD1 as D (5 bases). V was clipped by 3 bases and J by 0 bases, with 15 bases between them. The length of the CDR3 is 17 residues. Germline values: CDR1 MNHNS, CDR2 SASEGT. CDR3 nucleotide sequence: TGTGCCAGCAGTGAGGTAGAGGGGCCTTACTCTGGAAACACCATATATTTT. Translation: CASSEVEGPYSGNTIYF.

The chain is built from TRBV6-5 and TRBJ2-7, with TRBD2 matching over 7 bases. Germline V gives CDR1 MNHEY, CDR2 SVGAGI. The CDR3 spans 15 residues. V lost 0 bases to trimming and J lost 9 bases; unmatched junction nucleotides: 11. This CDR3 reads CASSYSSSTSRTQYF. In nucleotides, the CDR3 is TGTGCCAGCAGTTACTCGTCTTCGACTAGCCGCACGCAGTACTTC.

This chain connects TRBV5-1 to TRBJ1-4; 8 bases agree with TRBD1. Germline V gene lookup returns CDR1 SGHRS and CDR2 YFSETQ. V gave up 2 bases and J gave up 0 bases; unmatched junction bases: 9. CDR3 length: 18 residues. The CDR3 sequence: CASSFGQGRYATNEKLFF. CDR3 coding DNA: TGCGCCAGCAGCTTCGGACAGGGCCGATATGCAACTAATGAAAAACTGTTTTTT.

The chain recombines TRBV20-1 with TRBJ2-7; D uncertain. The V gene's germline CDR1 is DFQATT and CDR2 SNEGSKA (reference sequence). The CDR3 contains 11 residues. Trimming took 2 bases from V and 2 from J, leaving 4 bases between them. The DNA of the CDR3 is TGCAGTGCTAGACAACCCTACGAGCAGTACTTC. It translates to CSARQPYEQYF.

Concerning this clone itself: Other DNA sequences in the same sample also yield this CDR3. This chain links TRBV18 with TRBJ2-2; the D gene could be TRBD1 or TRBD2 (5 bases each). Between the trimmed V and J ends, which lost 2 bases and 5 bases, there was a span of 9 bases. Germline assignment: CDR1 KGHSH and CDR2 LQKENI. This CDR3 comprises 14 residues. CDR3 DNA sequence: TGTGCCAGCTCACCATCGGGACCGACCGGGGAGCTGTTTTTT. Protein sequence: CASSPSGPTGELFF.

For this clone: This specimen includes other DNA sequences encoding the same CDR3. The rearrangement links TRBV7-9 to TRBJ1-1; 8 bases match TRBD1. The CDR3 runs to 14 residues. Germline loops: CDR1 SEHNR, CDR2 FQNEAQ (reference sequence). The J segment lost 4 bases and the V segment lost 4 bases, leaving 5 bases of the junction unmatched. CDR3: CASSSQGASTEAFF. The CDR3 DNA reads TGTGCCAGCAGCTCCCAGGGGGCGAGCACTGAAGCTTTCTTT.

This clone was counted a few times. The rearrangement joins TRBV28 to TRBJ1-1; D call uncertain. Germline V lookup: CDR1 MDHEN, CDR2 SYDVKM. Trimming cost V 8 bases and J 10 bases, with 17 bases left between them. The CDR3 extends over 12 amino acids. This CDR3 is CASAYLGEGAFF. CDR3 in DNA: TGTGCCAGCGCATATCTTGGGGAAGGAGCTTTCTTT.

V and J are TRBV7-8 and TRBJ2-7; D is uncertain. The germline gives CDR1 SGHVS, CDR2 FQNEAQ. CDR3 length: 14 amino acids. Trimming pared 0 bases from V and 0 bases from J, leaving 6 bases between. The CDR3 spells CASSLAGNSYEQYF. CDR3 bases: TGTGCCAGCAGCTTAGCCGGCAACTCCTACGAGCAGTACTTC. The complete variable domain, with remaining parts taken from reference TRBV7-8 and TRBJ2-7, reads GAGVSQSPRYKVAKRGQDVALRCDPISGHVSLFWYQQALGQGPEFLTYFQNEAQLDKSGLPSDRFFAERPEGSVSTLKIQRTQQEDSAVYLCASSLAGNSYEQYFGPGTRLTVT.

The chain employs TRBV7-3 and TRBJ2-1; 8 nucleotides align to TRBD2. The CDR3 sequence is 15 residues long. Germline V CDR1 and CDR2: SGHTA, FQGTGA. The V segment lost 2 bases and the J segment 2 bases; nucleotides outside the gene matches: 2. The DNA of the CDR3 is TGTGCCAGCAGCTTACTAGCGGGCCCCTACAATGAGCAGTTCTTC. Translating it yields CASSLLAGPYNEQFF.

This chain connects TRBV7-8 to TRBJ2-3; 12 nucleotides line up with TRBD1. The CDR3 is 17 amino acids. Germline lookup yields CDR1 SGHVS and CDR2 FQNEAQ. Losses at the gene ends were 5 bases for V and 0 bases for J; bases not matched to a gene: 6. CDR3 loop: CASSIKGQGASTDTQYF. In nucleotides, the CDR3 is TGTGCCAGCAGCATTAAGGGACAGGGGGCTAGCACAGATACGCAGTATTTT.